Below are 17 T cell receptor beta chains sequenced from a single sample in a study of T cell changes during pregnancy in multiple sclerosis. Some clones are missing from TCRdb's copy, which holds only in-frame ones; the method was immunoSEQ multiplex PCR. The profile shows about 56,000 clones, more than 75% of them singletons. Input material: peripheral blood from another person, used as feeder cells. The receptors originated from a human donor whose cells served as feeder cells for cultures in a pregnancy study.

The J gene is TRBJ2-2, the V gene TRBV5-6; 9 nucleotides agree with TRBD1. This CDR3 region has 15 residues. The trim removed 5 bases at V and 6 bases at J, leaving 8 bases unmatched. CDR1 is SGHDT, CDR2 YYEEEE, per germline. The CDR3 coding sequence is TGTGCCAGCAGGCCTCCCGGGACAGGGCCCGGGGAGCTGTTTTTT. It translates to CASRPPGTGPGELFF.

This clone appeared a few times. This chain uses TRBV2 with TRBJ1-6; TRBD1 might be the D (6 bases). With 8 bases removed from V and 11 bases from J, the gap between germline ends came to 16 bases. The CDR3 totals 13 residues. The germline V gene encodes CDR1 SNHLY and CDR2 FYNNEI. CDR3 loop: CASAWVDRTPLHF. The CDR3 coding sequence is TGTGCCAGCGCCTGGGTCGACAGGACACCCCTCCACTTT.

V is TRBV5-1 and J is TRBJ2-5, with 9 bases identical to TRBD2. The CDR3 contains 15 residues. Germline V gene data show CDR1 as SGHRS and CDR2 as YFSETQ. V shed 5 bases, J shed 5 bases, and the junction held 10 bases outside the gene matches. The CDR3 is CASSRGGAEGETQYF. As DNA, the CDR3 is TGCGCCAGCAGTCGCGGGGGGGCCGAGGGGGAGACCCAGTACTTC.

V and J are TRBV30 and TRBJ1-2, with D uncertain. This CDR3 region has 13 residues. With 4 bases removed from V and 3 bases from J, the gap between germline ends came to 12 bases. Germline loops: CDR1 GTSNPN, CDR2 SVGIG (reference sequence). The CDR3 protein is CAWNNGFDYGYTF. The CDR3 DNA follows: TGTGCCTGGAATAACGGGTTTGACTATGGCTACACCTTC.

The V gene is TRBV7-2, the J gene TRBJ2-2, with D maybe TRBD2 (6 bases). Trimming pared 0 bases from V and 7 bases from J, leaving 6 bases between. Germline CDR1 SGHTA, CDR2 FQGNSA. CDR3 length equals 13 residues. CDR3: CASSLAGGGELFF. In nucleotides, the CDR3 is TGTGCCAGCAGCTTAGCGGGGGGCGGGGAGCTGTTTTTT.

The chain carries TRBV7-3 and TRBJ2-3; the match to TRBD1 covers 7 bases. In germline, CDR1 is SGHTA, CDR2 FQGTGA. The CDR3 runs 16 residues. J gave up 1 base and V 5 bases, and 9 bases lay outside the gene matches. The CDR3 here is CASSPLRTGGTDTQYF. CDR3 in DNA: TGTGCCAGCAGCCCGTTGCGGACAGGAGGCACAGATACGCAGTATTTT.

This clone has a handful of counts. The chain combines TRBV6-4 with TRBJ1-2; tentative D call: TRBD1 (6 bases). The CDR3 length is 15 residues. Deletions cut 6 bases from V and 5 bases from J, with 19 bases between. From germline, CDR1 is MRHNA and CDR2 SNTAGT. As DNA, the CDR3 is TGTGCCAGCAGCGATCCCGGACAGCCCTCTTATGGCTACACCTTC. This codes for CASSDPGQPSYGYTF.

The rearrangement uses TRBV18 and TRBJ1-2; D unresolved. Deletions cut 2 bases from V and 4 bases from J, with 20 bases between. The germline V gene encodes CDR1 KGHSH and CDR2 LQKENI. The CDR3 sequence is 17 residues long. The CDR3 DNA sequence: TGTGCCAGCTCACCAGCTTTGGCAGCGCCTTCCTCCTATGGCTACACCTTC. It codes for CASSPALAAPSSYGYTF.

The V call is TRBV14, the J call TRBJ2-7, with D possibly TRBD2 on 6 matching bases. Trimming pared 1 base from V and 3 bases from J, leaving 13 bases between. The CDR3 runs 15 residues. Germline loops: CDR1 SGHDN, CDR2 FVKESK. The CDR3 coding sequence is TGTGCCAGCAGCCAAGGGTGGAGGGGCGTCTACGAGCAGTACTTC. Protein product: CASSQGWRGVYEQYF. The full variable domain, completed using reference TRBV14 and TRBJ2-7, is EAGVTQFPSHSVIEKGQTVTLRCDPISGHDNLYWYRRVMGKEIKFLLHFVKESKQDESGMPNNRFLAERTGGTYSTLKVQPAELEDSGVYFCASSQGWRGVYEQYFGPGTRLTVT.

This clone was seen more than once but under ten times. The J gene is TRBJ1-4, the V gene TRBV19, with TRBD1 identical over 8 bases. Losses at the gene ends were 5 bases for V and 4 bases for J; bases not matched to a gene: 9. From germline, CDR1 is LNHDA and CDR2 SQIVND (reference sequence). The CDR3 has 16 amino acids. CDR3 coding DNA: TGTGCCAGTAGTCACCCCGACAGGGGAATTAATGAAAAACTGTTTTTT. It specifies CASSHPDRGINEKLFF.

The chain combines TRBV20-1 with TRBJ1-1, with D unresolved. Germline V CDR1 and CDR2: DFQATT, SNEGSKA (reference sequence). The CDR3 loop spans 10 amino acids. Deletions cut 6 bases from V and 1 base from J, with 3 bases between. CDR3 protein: CSAWNTEAFF. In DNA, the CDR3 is TGCAGTGCGTGGAACACTGAAGCTTTCTTT.

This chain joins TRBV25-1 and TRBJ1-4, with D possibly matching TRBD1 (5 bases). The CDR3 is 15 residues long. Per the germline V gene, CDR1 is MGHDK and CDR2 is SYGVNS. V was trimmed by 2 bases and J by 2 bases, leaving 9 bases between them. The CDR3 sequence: CASSEARVTNEKLFF. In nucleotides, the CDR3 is TGTGCCAGCAGTGAAGCCAGGGTGACTAATGAAAAACTGTTTTTT.

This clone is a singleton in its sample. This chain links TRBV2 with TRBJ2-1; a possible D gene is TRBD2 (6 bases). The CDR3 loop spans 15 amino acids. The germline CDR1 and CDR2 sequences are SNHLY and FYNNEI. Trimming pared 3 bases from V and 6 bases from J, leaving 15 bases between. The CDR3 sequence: CASSEERVPLNEQFF. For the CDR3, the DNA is TGTGCCAGCAGTGAGGAGCGGGTGCCCCTCAATGAGCAGTTCTTC.

The CDR3 region is CASSPIYTEAFF. DNA for the CDR3: TGTGCCAGCAGCCCCATCTACACTGAAGCTTTCTTT. The chain employs TRBV28 and TRBJ1-1, with D uncertain. Per the germline V gene, CDR1 is MDHEN and CDR2 is SYDVKM. The CDR3 totals 12 residues. The V end lost 6 bases, the J end lost 3 bases, and 8 bases lay between the germline ends.

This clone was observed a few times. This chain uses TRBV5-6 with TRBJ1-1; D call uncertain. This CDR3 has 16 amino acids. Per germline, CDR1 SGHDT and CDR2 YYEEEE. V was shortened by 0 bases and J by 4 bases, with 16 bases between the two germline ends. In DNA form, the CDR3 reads TGTGCCAGCAGCTTGGAAGGGATATGGGGTAGCACTGAAGCTTTCTTT. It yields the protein CASSLEGIWGSTEAFF.

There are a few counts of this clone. The CDR3 is CASSKGLVTGELFF. In nucleotides, the CDR3 is TGTGCCAGCAGCAAGGGGTTAGTCACCGGGGAGCTGTTTTTT. J is TRBJ2-2 and V is TRBV6-6, with D perhaps TRBD1 (5 bases). CDR1 is MNHNY and CDR2 is SVGAGI in the germline V gene (reference sequence). V gave up 6 bases and J gave up 4 bases, with 12 bases separating them. CDR3 length: 14 amino acids.

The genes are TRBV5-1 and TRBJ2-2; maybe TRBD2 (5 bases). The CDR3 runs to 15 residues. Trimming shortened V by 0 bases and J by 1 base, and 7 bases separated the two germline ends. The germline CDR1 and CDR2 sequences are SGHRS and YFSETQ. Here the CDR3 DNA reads TGCGCCAGCAGCTTGGCGGGATGGAACACCGGGGAGCTGTTTTTT. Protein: CASSLAGWNTGELFF.